What follows are 14 T cell receptor beta chains derived from one specimen sequenced in a study of T cells in Graves' hyperthyroidism and ophthalmopathy. The CDR3 regions of TCR beta were amplified from RNA transcripts. When the TCR CDR3 underwent first-round RT-PCR, the HTBI primer set was used. TCRdb re-called the multiplex PCR reads with MiXCR, one entry per CDR3 protein. The sample shows fewer than 400,000 distinct CDR3 sequences, more than 15% of them seen only once. The sample consisted of blood. Every receptor here comes from a woman aged 18-29 years with Graves' hyperthyroidism that later progressed to Graves' ophthalmopathy.

The chain recombines TRBV28 with TRBJ2-3, with TRBD1 matching 8 bases. The CDR3 has 17 amino acids. Germline V lookup: CDR1 MDHEN, CDR2 SYDVKM. V lost 1 base to trimming and J lost 4 bases; unmatched junction nucleotides: 10. For the CDR3, the DNA is TGTGCCAGCAGTTTATTATCGGCAGGGGGCGGGTCAGATACGCAGTATTTT. It is translated as CASSLLSAGGGSDTQYF.

This clonotype has ten or more counts. The V and J genes are TRBV29-1 and TRBJ2-3; 9 positions match TRBD2. The CDR3 is 14 amino acids. Germline assignment: CDR1 SQVTM and CDR2 ANQGSEA. The ends lost 4 bases at V and 1 base at J; junction bases unmatched: 3. CDR3 sequence (DNA): TGCAGCGTTGGCCCTAGCGGGGGCACAGATACGCAGTATTTT. Protein product: CSVGPSGGTDTQYF.

This clonotype was picked up many times. The chain combines TRBV12-3 or TRBV12-4 with TRBJ2-7, with D unclear. V lost 4 bases, J lost 7 bases, and 8 bases lay in between. CDR3 size: 11 residues. CDR3 amino acids: CASSYLREQYF. CDR3 sequence (DNA): TGTGCCAGCAGTTACTTGAGAGAGCAGTACTTC.

This chain links TRBV18 with TRBJ2-5; 9 nucleotides match TRBD1. Germline V gene data show CDR1 as KGHSH and CDR2 as LQKENI. Trimming removed 6 bases from V and 5 bases from J; junction bases left unmatched: 10. The CDR3 contains 15 residues. CDR3 amino acids: CASSARDREWETQYF. In DNA, the CDR3 is TGTGCCAGCTCGGCCCGGGACAGGGAATGGGAGACCCAGTACTTC.

This clonotype appeared a few times. The DNA for the CDR3 is TGTGCCACCTCGGGATCCACGCCCTACGAGCAGTACTTC. Translated, it gives CATSGSTPYEQYF. The V call is TRBV19, the J call TRBJ2-7, with D tentatively TRBD2 (5 bases). The germline V and J ends were trimmed by 10 bases and 2 bases, with 15 bases remaining between them. This CDR3 has 13 amino acids. The germline gives CDR1 LNHDA, CDR2 SQIVND (reference sequence).

The rearrangement links TRBV12-3 or TRBV12-4 to TRBJ2-1; the D gene is possibly TRBD2 (5 bases). V was trimmed by 5 bases and J by 0 bases, leaving 17 bases between them. CDR3 length equals 17 residues. CDR3 sequence reads: CASSPGWGAPSYNEQFF. The DNA of the CDR3 is TGTGCCAGCAGTCCGGGGTGGGGAGCCCCCTCCTACAATGAGCAGTTCTTC.

The chain joins TRBV7-9 to TRBJ2-6; no clear D. V shed 2 bases and J shed 0 bases, with 8 bases lying between them. CDR1 and CDR2 (germline): SEHNR, FQNEAQ (reference sequence). This CDR3 has 16 amino acids. CDR3 region: CASSLNYPSGANVLTF. CDR3 bases: TGTGCCAGCAGCTTAAATTATCCCTCTGGGGCCAACGTCCTGACTTTC.

In this sample, this clonotype turned up a few times. With a much larger clone just one base away, this may be a read error. V gene TRBV28 combines with J gene TRBJ2-3, with TRBD2 matching 11 bases. V shed 4 bases and J 10 bases; nucleotides not matched to a gene: 13. The CDR3 loop spans 16 amino acids. Germline V gives CDR1 MDHEN, CDR2 SYDVKM. CDR3 loop: CASSYGTSGRGDAQYF. The CDR3 DNA follows: TGTGCCAGCAGTTACGGAACTAGCGGGAGAGGTGATGCGCAGTATTTT.

V usage is TRBV6-1 and J usage is TRBJ2-7; possibly TRBD1 for D (6 bases). Germline CDR1 MNHNS, CDR2 SASEGT. There are 15 residues in the CDR3. Between the trimmed V and J ends, which lost 1 base and 2 bases, there was a span of 12 bases. The DNA for the CDR3 is TGTGCCAGCAGTGAAGAGGGGGTCGGCGCCTACGAGCAGTACTTC. This codes for CASSEEGVGAYEQYF.

This clonotype was recorded at least ten times. The chain is built from TRBV6-1 and TRBJ2-2, with 9 bases aligning to TRBD1. The CDR3 consists of 15 residues. Germline CDR1 reads MNHNS; CDR2 reads SASEGT. The V gene end was trimmed by 5 bases and the J gene end by 2 bases; junction bases not matched to a gene: 3. The CDR3 region is CASSYRGPNTGELFF. As DNA, the CDR3 is TGTGCCAGCAGTTACAGGGGGCCTAACACCGGGGAGCTGTTTTTT.

This clonotype was seen more than once but under ten times. The genes are TRBV29-1 and TRBJ2-3; D unclear. The V gene's germline CDR1 is SQVTM and CDR2 ANQGSEA. V dropped 4 bases and J dropped 1 base, with 6 bases sitting between them. This CDR3 is built from 12 residues. The CDR3 DNA reads TGCAGCGTTGCTTGGGGCACAGATACGCAGTATTTT. Translated, it gives CSVAWGTDTQYF.

Many counts were recorded for this clonotype. The J gene is TRBJ1-2, the V gene TRBV5-1, with D maybe TRBD1 (5 bases). This CDR3 contains 13 residues. The V gene lost 0 bases and the J gene lost 8 bases, with 11 bases spanning the gap. The germline V gene encodes CDR1 SGHRS and CDR2 YFSETQ. CDR3 loop: CASSLGQGNGYTF. The CDR3 nucleotides read TGCGCCAGCAGCTTGGGCCAGGGAAACGGCTACACCTTC.

This clonotype was counted ten times or more. This sequence joins TRBV7-2 and TRBJ2-1, with a weak D call TRBD2 (6 bases). V gave up 5 bases and J gave up 12 bases, with 11 bases separating them. Germline V gene sequence: CDR1 SGHTA, CDR2 FQGNSA. This CDR3 has 11 residues. The DNA for the CDR3 is TGTGCCAGCAGCGCCGGAGGGGTGCAGTTCTTC. It translates to CASSAGGVQFF.

This clonotype has more than one count but fewer than ten. The V gene is TRBV28, the J gene TRBJ1-1, with a possible D match to TRBD1 (5 bases). The germline CDR1 and CDR2 sequences are MDHEN and SYDVKM. V lost 3 bases and J 10 bases, leaving 12 bases between the germline ends. This CDR3 contains 12 residues. The CDR3: CASSLGGGGAFF. The CDR3 region has the DNA TGTGCCAGCAGTTTGGGGGGGGGGGGAGCTTTCTTT.